The 25 T cell receptor beta chains below all came from one sample that was sequenced in a study of cytomegalovirus exposure and HLA in healthy donors. Libraries were prepared by immunoSEQ multiplex PCR; TCRdb keeps only in-frame clonotypes and omits some of them. The table includes around 150,000 clones, about nine tenths detected once. Sequencing was done on a sample of PBMCs. Receptors originate from a man aged 18 to 35 in good health and CMV-seropositive.

V gene TRBV5-1 combines with J gene TRBJ2-5; 7 bases are shared with TRBD1. CDR3 length: 15 residues. Germline-derived CDR1 and CDR2 are SGHRS and YFSETQ. V was clipped by 0 bases and J by 3 bases; unmatched bases: 5. The CDR3 nucleotides are TGCGCCAGCAGCTTGGTGACAGGGCTAAAAGAGACCCAGTACTTC. Its translation is CASSLVTGLKETQYF. Filled out from reference TRBV5-1 and TRBJ2-5, the complete variable domain reads KAGVTQTPRYLIKTRGQQVTLSCSPISGHRSVSWYQQTPGQGLQFLFEYFSETQRNKGNFPGRFSGRQFSNSRSEMNVSTLELGDSALYLCASSLVTGLKETQYFGPGTRLLVL.

The gene calls are TRBV5-1 and TRBJ2-1, with 10 bases fitting TRBD2. Germline V gives CDR1 SGHRS, CDR2 YFSETQ. The CDR3 covers 15 residues. With 1 base clipped from V and 7 bases from J, the junction kept 5 bases outside the gene matches. The CDR3: CASSLLAGAENEQFF. Here the CDR3 DNA reads TGCGCCAGCAGCTTGCTAGCGGGAGCTGAGAATGAGCAGTTCTTC.

The chain carries TRBV19 and TRBJ2-7; 10 bases fit TRBD1. The V gene end was trimmed by 7 bases and the J gene end by 7 bases; junction bases not matched to a gene: 10. CDR1 is LNHDA and CDR2 is SQIVND in the germline V gene (reference sequence). The CDR3 totals 14 residues. The CDR3 region is CASTPGQGRGEQYF. The CDR3 DNA sequence: TGTGCCAGTACGCCGGGACAGGGGAGAGGAGAGCAGTACTTC.

This chain's CDR3 is CASSAAGAYEQYF. The CDR3 nucleotides read TGCGCCAGCAGTGCGGCAGGGGCCTACGAGCAGTACTTC. The chain joins TRBV10-1 to TRBJ2-7; D may be TRBD1 (6 bases). Per germline, CDR1 WNHNN and CDR2 SYGVQD (reference sequence). This CDR3 spans 13 amino acids. The V gene lost 4 bases and the J gene lost 2 bases, with 9 bases spanning the gap.

The chain recombines TRBV15 with TRBJ2-7, with TRBD2 matching 8 bases. Germline trimming cut 3 bases from V and 0 bases from J; bases unmatched to any gene: 7. The CDR3 consists of 16 residues. Germline V CDR1 and CDR2: LNHNV, YYDKDF (reference sequence). This chain's CDR3 is CATSRLRLASSYEQYF. CDR3 DNA sequence: TGTGCCACCAGCAGGCTTAGACTAGCGAGCTCCTACGAGCAGTACTTC.

The chain is built from TRBV7-9 and TRBJ1-2; possible D gene TRBD1, 6 bases. Germline CDR1 SEHNR, CDR2 FQNEAQ (reference sequence). V shed 5 bases and J shed 2 bases, with 15 bases lying between them. This CDR3 region has 15 residues. CDR3 in amino acids: CASSPSTGTNYGYTF. The CDR3 bases are TGTGCCAGCAGCCCGTCGACAGGCACAAACTATGGCTACACCTTC.

This chain links TRBV4-1 with TRBJ2-1, with 9 bases fitting TRBD2. The CDR3 loop spans 17 amino acids. V trimming: 0 bases; J trimming: 4 bases; junction bases outside the gene matches: 7. Germline assignment: CDR1 MGHRA and CDR2 YSYEKL. CDR3 DNA: TGCGCCAGCAGCCAAGATAGGGGACTAGCTGTATACAATGAGCAGTTCTTC. It codes for CASSQDRGLAVYNEQFF.

The chain couples TRBV15 to TRBJ1-1; D might be TRBD1 (5 bases). The ends were cut back, 1 base at V and 0 bases at J, with 9 bases in the middle. The germline V gene has CDR1 LNHNV and CDR2 YYDKDF (reference sequence). CDR3 length: 15 residues. The CDR3 sequence: CATSRGLGVNTEAFF. The CDR3 DNA reads as TGTGCCACCAGCAGAGGATTAGGGGTGAACACTGAAGCTTTCTTT.

The V gene is TRBV6-1, the J gene TRBJ1-5, with TRBD1 as a possible D gene (6 bases). CDR1 and CDR2 (germline): MNHNS, SASEGT. V was cut by 7 bases and J by 0 bases, with 13 bases left in between. This CDR3 has 15 residues. The chain's CDR3 is CASNKDRDSNQPQHF. CDR3 in DNA: TGTGCCAGCAACAAGGACAGAGATAGCAATCAGCCCCAGCATTTT.

This rearrangement joins TRBV15 to TRBJ1-4; D call uncertain. This CDR3 has 17 residues. The germline V gene has CDR1 LNHNV and CDR2 YYDKDF (reference sequence). Trimming pared 0 bases from V and 3 bases from J, leaving 14 bases between. CDR3 sequence: CATSRDIAASPNEKLFF. CDR3 nucleotides: TGTGCCACCAGCAGAGATATCGCGGCATCTCCTAATGAAAAACTGTTTTTT.

The gene calls are TRBV7-9 and TRBJ1-2; 7 bases are a match to TRBD1. CDR1 and CDR2 (germline): SEHNR, FQNEAQ (reference sequence). CDR3 length: 13 amino acids. Trimming removed 5 bases from V and 8 bases from J; junction bases left unmatched: 8. CDR3 sequence: CASSPIQGMGYTF. The CDR3 DNA reads TGTGCCAGCAGCCCTATACAGGGGATGGGCTACACCTTC. The full variable domain, with the rest looked up from reference TRBV7-9 and TRBJ1-2, is DTGVSQNPRHKITKRGQNVTFRCDPISEHNRLYWYRQTLGQGPEFLTYFQNEAQLEKSRLLSDRFSAERPKGSFSTLEIQRTEQGDSAMYLCASSPIQGMGYTFGSGTRLTVV.

The chain links TRBV10-3 to TRBJ2-7, with 8 bases lining up with TRBD1. Germline V lookup: CDR1 ENHRY, CDR2 SYGVKD. The ends lost 5 bases at V and 4 bases at J; junction bases unmatched: 7. CDR3 length: 14 amino acids. This CDR3 is CAISTGTGGYEQYF. The CDR3 DNA is TGTGCCATCAGTACCGGGACAGGAGGTTACGAGCAGTACTTC.

The chain has TRBV9 and TRBJ2-5; possibly TRBD2 for D (6 bases). The CDR3 spans 20 residues. The V and J ends lost 0 bases and 0 bases respectively, with 24 bases between them. Per germline, CDR1 SGDLS and CDR2 YYNGEE. CDR3 region: CASSVGSPLAWMEYQETQYF. DNA for the CDR3: TGTGCCAGCAGCGTAGGATCCCCCCTAGCGTGGATGGAGTACCAAGAGACCCAGTACTTC.

The chain has TRBV18 and TRBJ2-4; 10 nucleotides align to TRBD1. The V segment lost 4 bases and the J segment 6 bases; nucleotides outside the gene matches: 9. Germline values: CDR1 KGHSH, CDR2 LQKENI. This CDR3 has 16 residues. CDR3 DNA sequence: TGTGCCAGCTCACGGGACAGGGGCGGGAGCACAAACATTCAGTACTTC. It codes for CASSRDRGGSTNIQYF.

This sequence joins TRBV9 and TRBJ2-1; TRBD1 might be the D (6 bases). Germline V gene sequence: CDR1 SGDLS, CDR2 YYNGEE. Trimming pared 3 bases from V and 7 bases from J, leaving 23 bases between. The CDR3 is 17 residues long. Here the CDR3 DNA reads TGTGCCAGCAGCGCTCGACACACAGGGCACCCTTGGAATGAGCAGTTCTTC. This encodes CASSARHTGHPWNEQFF.

The rearrangement joins TRBV18 to TRBJ2-1; 14 bases fit TRBD2. Looked up from germline, CDR1 is KGHSH and CDR2 is LQKENI. The V gene end was trimmed by 4 bases and the J gene end by 6 bases; junction bases not matched to a gene: 5. The CDR3 is 16 residues long. CDR3 protein: CASSRGTSGRGNEQFF. The CDR3 DNA reads as TGTGCCAGCTCACGCGGGACTAGCGGGAGAGGCAATGAGCAGTTCTTC.

The chain employs TRBV28 and TRBJ2-7; 9 nucleotides line up with TRBD2. This CDR3 has 15 amino acids. Germline loops: CDR1 MDHEN, CDR2 SYDVKM. V lost 5 bases, J lost 2 bases, and 7 bases stayed unmatched. CDR3 coding DNA: TGTGCCAGCAGTACAAAAGCGGGGGGAACCTACGAGCAGTACTTC. Translated, it gives CASSTKAGGTYEQYF.

The chain is built from TRBV7-2 and TRBJ1-3; D gene uncertain. From germline, CDR1 is SGHTA and CDR2 FQGNSA. The length of the CDR3 is 15 residues. V shed 6 bases and J shed 0 bases, with 12 bases lying between them. This chain's CDR3 is CASSVEFSSGNTIYF. CDR3 coding DNA: TGTGCCAGCAGTGTTGAATTTAGCTCTGGAAACACCATATATTTT.

CDR3 loop: CASRVGLADPGTQYF. The CDR3 DNA follows: TGTGCCAGCAGAGTGGGACTAGCGGACCCCGGGACCCAGTACTTC. The chain couples TRBV6-6 to TRBJ2-5; 11 nucleotides agree with TRBD2. This CDR3 comprises 15 residues. Trimming took 6 bases from V and 7 from J; bases not matched to a gene: 10. Germline lookup yields CDR1 MNHNY and CDR2 SVGAGI (reference sequence).

The J gene is TRBJ2-4, the V gene TRBV2; unclear D gene. Between the trimmed V and J ends, which lost 0 bases and 0 bases, there was a span of 12 bases. Germline V gene lookup returns CDR1 SNHLY and CDR2 FYNNEI. CDR3 length equals 17 residues. CDR3 loop: CASSEAFLFLAKNIQYF. CDR3 DNA: TGTGCCAGCAGTGAAGCATTCCTTTTCCTAGCCAAAAACATTCAGTACTTC.

This chain uses TRBV11-2 with TRBJ2-7; TRBD2 might be the D (5 bases). The V gene lost 7 bases and the J gene lost 4 bases, with 14 bases spanning the gap. This CDR3 is built from 13 residues. The germline V gene has CDR1 SGHAT and CDR2 FQNNGV. CDR3 sequence reads: CASTPRDSYEQYF. CDR3 DNA: TGTGCCAGCACCCCTCGGGATAGTTACGAGCAGTACTTC.

V usage is TRBV27 and J usage is TRBJ1-1; D may be TRBD1 (6 bases). Germline V gene sequence: CDR1 MNHEY, CDR2 SMNVEV (reference sequence). The length of the CDR3 is 14 residues. The germline V and J ends were trimmed by 3 bases and 10 bases, with 18 bases remaining between them. CDR3 nucleotides: TGTGCCAGCAGTTTGAGAACAGGGTATTATGCAGCTTTCTTT. It yields the protein CASSLRTGYYAAFF.

A single count supports this clone. The V gene is TRBV6-6, the J gene TRBJ2-5, with D tentatively TRBD1 (6 bases). Trimming pared 6 bases from V and 5 bases from J, leaving 10 bases between. CDR1 MNHNY and CDR2 SVGAGI come from the germline V gene (reference sequence). The CDR3 is made up of 12 amino acids. In DNA form, the CDR3 reads TGTGCCAGCAGCCCCCAGGGGGAGACCCAGTACTTC. Protein sequence: CASSPQGETQYF.

This chain connects TRBV29-1 to TRBJ2-1; 14 bases align to TRBD2. The CDR3 is 17 residues long. With V trimmed by 6 bases and J by 6 bases, 13 bases remained unmatched. Germline values: CDR1 SQVTM, CDR2 ANQGSEA. The CDR3 loop is CSVGTSGSKTFINEQFF. The CDR3 bases are TGCAGCGTCGGGACTAGCGGGAGTAAAACATTTATCAATGAGCAGTTCTTC.

Here the CDR3 reads CASSYSTGINQPQHF. The CDR3 DNA is TGTGCCAGCAGCTACTCGACAGGTATTAATCAGCCCCAGCATTTT. The chain uses TRBV7-2 and TRBJ1-5, with TRBD1 as a possible D gene (6 bases). The length of the CDR3 is 15 residues. V was shortened by 4 bases and J by 4 bases, with 14 bases between the two germline ends. Germline CDR1 and CDR2: SGHTA and FQGNSA. The variable domain in full, with the rest retrieved from reference TRBV7-2 and TRBJ1-5, is GAGVSQSPSNKVTEKGKDVELRCDPISGHTALYWYRQSLGQGLEFLIYFQGNSAPDKSGLPSDRFSAERTGGSVSTLTIQRTQQEDSAVYLCASSYSTGINQPQHFGDGTRLSIL.